Listed here are 30 T cell receptor beta chains from one sample, sequenced in a study of beta chain features in type 1 diabetes. Every bit of the isolated RNA underwent reverse transcription, so sequencing read expressed TCRB transcripts. TCRdb keeps only in-frame clones here, not all; method: immunoSEQ multiplex PCR. This sample carries around 300,000 clones, approximately 8% of them seen once, and the ten largest clones take approximately 0.99%. Sample: central memory CD4+ T cells from blood. These receptors originate from a woman between 18 and 29 years old in good health.

This clone appeared a few times. The chain couples TRBV25-1 to TRBJ2-7; TRBD1 agrees at 8 bases. The CDR3 is 15 amino acids. Germline assignment: CDR1 MGHDK and CDR2 SYGVNS. The J segment lost 3 bases and the V segment lost 3 bases, leaving 7 bases of the junction unmatched. For the CDR3, the DNA is TGTGCCAGCAGTGAGTGGGGGACAGGACACTACGAGCAGTACTTC. It codes for CASSEWGTGHYEQYF.

V usage is TRBV5-1 and J usage is TRBJ1-6; 10 bases are a match to TRBD1. With V trimmed by 4 bases and J by 10 bases, 8 bases remained unmatched. CDR1 SGHRS and CDR2 YFSETQ come from the germline V gene. This CDR3 has 15 amino acids. CDR3: CASSVTGTGVSPLHF. CDR3 bases: TGCGCCAGCAGCGTTACCGGGACAGGGGTCTCACCCCTCCACTTT.

CDR3 nucleotides: TGTGCCATGGGGGAATGGCTTCGGTTCGAAAAACTGTTTTTT. Residues: CAMGEWLRFEKLFF. The chain links TRBV6-1 to TRBJ1-4, with D tentatively TRBD1 (5 bases). CDR3 length equals 14 residues. Trimming took 10 bases from V and 8 from J, leaving 20 bases between them. Germline V gives CDR1 MNHNS, CDR2 SASEGT.

This clone was recorded at least ten times. This chain joins TRBV7-2 and TRBJ2-2; no firm D call. CDR1 SGHTA and CDR2 FQGNSA come from the germline V gene. The CDR3 length is 14 residues. V was cut by 7 bases and J by 0 bases, with 9 bases left in between. The CDR3 DNA sequence: TGTGCCAGCACCTACCACCCGAACACCGGGGAGCTGTTTTTT. Its translation: CASTYHPNTGELFF.

This clone was seen a few times. The chain joins TRBV18 to TRBJ2-3; 12 nucleotides line up with TRBD2. This CDR3 contains 14 residues. The germline CDR1 and CDR2 sequences are KGHSH and LQKENI. J lost 3 bases, V lost 6 bases, and 1 base had no gene match. This chain's CDR3 is CASSGLAGTDTQYF. CDR3 DNA: TGTGCCAGCTCCGGACTAGCGGGGACAGATACGCAGTATTTT.

The chain links TRBV6-5 to TRBJ2-5, with 8 bases fitting TRBD1. V trimming: 7 bases; J trimming: 5 bases; junction bases outside the gene matches: 9. This CDR3 has 14 residues. Germline CDR1 reads MNHEY; CDR2 reads SVGAGI. The CDR3 spells CASTRQGSLETQYF. The CDR3 DNA is TGTGCCAGCACCCGACAGGGGTCTTTGGAGACCCAGTACTTC.

Only a few counts were recorded for this clone. This chain uses TRBV4-3 with TRBJ2-5; no definite D call. Germline assignment: CDR1 LGHNA and CDR2 YSLEER. Trimming removed 0 bases at V and 5 bases at J, with 10 bases between. The CDR3 totals 14 residues. The CDR3, as DNA: TGCGCCAGCAGCCAAGACCGCCCGTCGGAGACCCAGTACTTC. It specifies CASSQDRPSETQYF.

This clone was seen ten or more times. V and J are TRBV7-6 and TRBJ2-7; D not certain. CDR3 size: 11 residues. The germline V and J ends were trimmed by 4 bases and 5 bases, with 6 bases remaining between them. Looked up from germline, CDR1 is SGHVS and CDR2 is FNYEAQ. The chain's CDR3 is CASSSTHEQYF. The CDR3 DNA reads as TGTGCCAGCAGCTCAACTCACGAGCAGTACTTC.

The rearrangement joins TRBV5-6 to TRBJ1-2; the match to TRBD1 covers 7 bases. V was pared by 4 bases and J by 4 bases, with 10 bases of the junction left unmatched. Germline CDR1 reads SGHDT; CDR2 reads YYEEEE. This CDR3 is 15 amino acids long. The CDR3 spells CASSPYRGVGYGYTF. CDR3 sequence (DNA): TGTGCCAGCAGCCCCTACAGGGGAGTGGGCTATGGCTACACCTTC.

This clone was seen a few times. The J gene is TRBJ2-2, the V gene TRBV5-1; 7 positions agree with TRBD2. Trimming removed 2 bases from V and 3 bases from J; junction bases left unmatched: 10. Germline V gives CDR1 SGHRS, CDR2 YFSETQ. The CDR3 extends over 17 amino acids. The CDR3 DNA is TGCGCCAGCAGCTTTCCTTGGGAGGGGAGTTACACCGGGGAGCTGTTTTTT. Amino acids: CASSFPWEGSYTGELFF.

In its sample, this clone was seen many times. The CDR3 spells CASISQGRSSYNEQFF. DNA for the CDR3: TGTGCCAGCATTTCGCAAGGGCGAAGCTCCTACAATGAGCAGTTCTTC. V usage is TRBV13 and J usage is TRBJ2-1; D remains unclear. Trimming pared 7 bases from V and 0 bases from J, leaving 16 bases between. From germline, CDR1 is PRHDT and CDR2 FYEKMQ (reference sequence). The length of the CDR3 is 16 residues.

In its sample, this clone was seen a few times. The V call is TRBV9, the J call TRBJ2-6; D gene ambiguous. The CDR3 totals 15 residues. V was trimmed by 0 bases and J by 0 bases, leaving 4 bases between them. Germline V gives CDR1 SGDLS, CDR2 YYNGEE. CDR3: CASSVADSGANVLTF. In DNA form, the CDR3 reads TGTGCCAGCAGCGTAGCAGACTCTGGGGCCAACGTCCTGACTTTC.

The sample holds many counts of this clone. The V and J genes are TRBV14 and TRBJ1-1, with no clear D. Trimming stripped 8 bases from V and 0 bases from J, with 19 bases between. This CDR3 is 16 amino acids long. Germline V gene data show CDR1 as SGHDN and CDR2 as FVKESK. CDR3 residues: CASAPLGQRMNTEAFF. For the CDR3, the DNA is TGTGCCAGCGCACCCCTAGGCCAAAGAATGAACACTGAAGCTTTCTTT.

The J gene is TRBJ2-1, the V gene TRBV11-3; D remains ambiguous. The V and J ends lost 3 bases and 4 bases respectively, with 4 bases between them. CDR1 and CDR2 (germline): SGHNT, YENEEA. The CDR3 covers 12 residues. DNA for the CDR3: TGTGCCAGCAGCTTCAGATACAATGAGCAGTTCTTC. Amino acids: CASSFRYNEQFF.

The chain carries TRBV18 and TRBJ1-2; 7 nucleotides agree with TRBD1. The CDR3 is 14 amino acids. The junction had 9 bases not matched to a gene; V was cut back by 3 bases and J by 8 bases. Germline assignment: CDR1 KGHSH and CDR2 LQKENI. The CDR3 loop reads CASSPTTGQGGYTF. In DNA form, the CDR3 reads TGTGCCAGCTCACCGACGACAGGGCAGGGCGGCTACACCTTC. The whole variable domain, filled in from reference TRBV18 and TRBJ1-2, reads NAGVMQNPRHLVRRRGQEARLRCSPMKGHSHVYWYRQLPEEGLKFMVYLQKENIIDESGMPKERFSAEFPKEGPSILRIQQVVRGDSAAYFCASSPTTGQGGYTFGSGTRLTVV.

Many counts were recorded for this clone. The chain is built from TRBV15 and TRBJ1-1, with D possibly being TRBD1 (6 bases). There are 12 residues in the CDR3. Germline loops: CDR1 LNHNV, CDR2 YYDKDF (reference sequence). V lost 2 bases, J lost 8 bases, and 9 bases lay in between. The CDR3 spells CATSRYGTEAFF. CDR3 DNA: TGTGCCACCAGCAGATATGGGACAGAAGCTTTCTTT.

V gene TRBV10-3 combines with J gene TRBJ1-1, with unresolved D. V lost 3 bases to trimming and J lost 0 bases, with 8 bases between them. The CDR3 contains 14 residues. Germline V lookup: CDR1 ENHRY, CDR2 SYGVKD. The CDR3 DNA sequence: TGTGCCATCAGTGAATTGGACTTGAACACTGAAGCTTTCTTT. Translation: CAISELDLNTEAFF.

This clone was observed at least ten times. The chain is built from TRBV11-2 and TRBJ2-7; 8 bases agree with TRBD2. With 6 bases clipped from V and 0 bases from J, the junction kept 7 bases outside the gene matches. CDR1 and CDR2 from the germline V gene are SGHAT and FQNNGV. The CDR3 is made up of 15 amino acids. CDR3 sequence (DNA): TGTGCCAGCAGGCGTTCCAGCGGGAGCTCCTACGAGCAGTACTTC. Protein: CASRRSSGSSYEQYF. The whole variable domain, filled in from reference TRBV11-2 and TRBJ2-7, reads EAGVAQSPRYKIIEKRQSVAFWCNPISGHATLYWYQQILGQGPKLLIQFQNNGVVDDSQLPKDRFSAERLKGVDSTLKIQPAKLEDSAVYLCASRRSSGSSYEQYFGPGTRLTVT.

The CDR3, as DNA: TGTGCCAGCAGCTTAGCCGGTAGCGGGAGCGGCACAGATACGCAGTATTTT. As protein: CASSLAGSGSGTDTQYF. The V and J genes are TRBV7-6 and TRBJ2-3; 9 bases are shared with TRBD2. Germline V lookup: CDR1 SGHVS, CDR2 FNYEAQ. With 0 bases clipped from V and 1 base from J, the junction kept 5 bases outside the gene matches. CDR3 length: 17 amino acids.

The genes are TRBV4-3 and TRBJ2-1; no clear D gene. V was clipped by 0 bases and J by 1 base, with 7 bases between them. The germline gives CDR1 LGHNA, CDR2 YSLEER. The CDR3 totals 15 residues. The CDR3 loop is CASSQEAISYNEQFF. DNA for the CDR3: TGCGCCAGCAGCCAAGAGGCGATATCCTACAATGAGCAGTTCTTC.

This clone showed up many times. CDR3 bases: TGTGCCAGCAGCTTGATGGAGGCTGGGGCCAACGTCCTGACTTTC. Translation gives CASSLMEAGANVLTF. The chain is built from TRBV5-4 and TRBJ2-6; TRBD2 might be the D (5 bases). CDR3 length equals 15 residues. In germline, CDR1 is SGHNT, CDR2 YYREEE (reference sequence). Trimming took 1 base from V and 2 from J, leaving 7 bases between them.

This clone was recorded a few times. The genes are TRBV2 and TRBJ1-1; 7 positions match TRBD1. With V trimmed by 0 bases and J by 1 base, 2 bases remained unmatched. The CDR3 is 15 amino acids. Germline CDR1 reads SNHLY; CDR2 reads FYNNEI. The CDR3: CASSEAGQSNTEAFF. CDR3 nucleotides: TGTGCCAGCAGTGAAGCGGGACAGTCGAACACTGAAGCTTTCTTT.

This clone occurred a few times. The V gene is TRBV7-2, the J gene TRBJ2-2; no definite D call. In germline, CDR1 is SGHTA, CDR2 FQGNSA. The V end lost 3 bases, the J end lost 7 bases, and 6 bases lay between the germline ends. The length of the CDR3 is 12 residues. CDR3 DNA: TGTGCCAGCAGCTTCAGTAACGGGGAGCTGTTTTTT. As protein: CASSFSNGELFF.

J is TRBJ1-2 and V is TRBV7-2; D perhaps matches TRBD1 (6 bases). The CDR3 extends over 14 amino acids. The germline V and J ends were trimmed by 5 bases and 4 bases, with 14 bases remaining between them. The germline V gene encodes CDR1 SGHTA and CDR2 FQGNSA. The CDR3 protein is CASSQGGALYGYTF. Written as DNA, the CDR3 is TGTGCCAGCAGCCAAGGGGGGGCCCTCTATGGCTACACCTTC.

This clone was seen a few times. The J gene is TRBJ2-5, the V gene TRBV7-7; 9 nucleotides match TRBD2. The germline V gene has CDR1 SSHAT and CDR2 FNYEAQ (reference sequence). Trimming removed 2 bases from V and 1 base from J; junction bases left unmatched: 2. The CDR3 loop spans 15 amino acids. Here the CDR3 reads CASSLRGRVQETQYF. In DNA, the CDR3 is TGTGCCAGCAGCTTACGCGGGAGGGTCCAAGAGACCCAGTACTTC.

The chain joins TRBV7-2 to TRBJ2-1; D gene unclear. The CDR3 consists of 13 residues. Trimming removed 5 bases from V and 3 bases from J, with 8 bases in between. Per germline, CDR1 SGHTA and CDR2 FQGNSA. For the CDR3, the DNA is TGTGCCAGCAGCCACAACGACTACAATGAGCAGTTCTTC. Translating it yields CASSHNDYNEQFF.

The table lists this clone with a few counts. V usage is TRBV9 and J usage is TRBJ2-5; TRBD2 matches 10 bases. This CDR3 is built from 15 residues. The V segment lost 1 base and the J segment 5 bases; nucleotides outside the gene matches: 5. Germline values: CDR1 SGDLS, CDR2 YYNGEE. CDR3 sequence (DNA): TGTGCCAGCAGCGTATCCAGCGGGGGGGCGGAGACCCAGTACTTC. Translating gives CASSVSSGGAETQYF.

V usage is TRBV5-8 and J usage is TRBJ2-2; 9 bases map to TRBD1. CDR1 SGHTS and CDR2 YDEGEE come from the germline V gene. V lost 0 bases to trimming and J lost 7 bases; unmatched junction nucleotides: 10. There are 17 residues in the CDR3. The CDR3 DNA reads TGTGCCAGCAGCTTGGAACAAGGGACAGGGTTTATCGGGGAGCTGTTTTTT. Its translation: CASSLEQGTGFIGELFF. Combining the CDR3 with reference TRBV5-8 and TRBJ2-2 gives the whole variable domain EAGVTQSPTHLIKTRGQQATLRCSPISGHTSVYWYQQALGLGLQFLLWYDEGEERNRGNFPPRFSGRQFPNYSSELNVNALELEDSALYLCASSLEQGTGFIGELFFGEGSRLTVL.

This clone was detected a few times. The chain carries TRBV27 and TRBJ2-7; tentatively, D is TRBD1 (6 bases). CDR1 is MNHEY, CDR2 SMNVEV, per germline (reference sequence). The CDR3 consists of 16 residues. V lost 0 bases to trimming and J lost 2 bases, with 14 bases between them. This CDR3 is CASSLSGTFIPYEQYF. The CDR3, as DNA: TGTGCCAGCAGTTTATCGGGGACATTTATACCCTACGAGCAGTACTTC.

V is TRBV29-1 and J is TRBJ1-6; no firm D call. The CDR3 totals 13 residues. Trimming shortened V by 2 bases and J by 10 bases, and 12 bases separated the two germline ends. Germline V gene sequence: CDR1 SQVTM, CDR2 ANQGSEA. In DNA, the CDR3 is TGCAGCGTTGAAACGGGGTTTGGATCACCCCTCCACTTT. Protein product: CSVETGFGSPLHF.